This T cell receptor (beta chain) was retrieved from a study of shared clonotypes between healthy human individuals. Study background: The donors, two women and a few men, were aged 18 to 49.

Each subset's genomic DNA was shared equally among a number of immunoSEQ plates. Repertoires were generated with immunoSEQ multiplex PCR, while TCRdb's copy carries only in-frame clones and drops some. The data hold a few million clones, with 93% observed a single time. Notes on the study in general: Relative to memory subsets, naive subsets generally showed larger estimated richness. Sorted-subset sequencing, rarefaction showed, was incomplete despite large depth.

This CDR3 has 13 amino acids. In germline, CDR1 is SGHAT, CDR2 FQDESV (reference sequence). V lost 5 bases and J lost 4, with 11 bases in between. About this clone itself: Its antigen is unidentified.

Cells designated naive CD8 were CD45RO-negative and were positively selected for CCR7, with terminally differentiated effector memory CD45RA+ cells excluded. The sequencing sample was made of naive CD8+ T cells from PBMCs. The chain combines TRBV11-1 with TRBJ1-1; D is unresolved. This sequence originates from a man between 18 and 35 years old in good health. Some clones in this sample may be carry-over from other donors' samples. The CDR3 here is CASSVGKGTEAFF. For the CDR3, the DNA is TGTGCCAGCAGCGTCGGGAAGGGCACTGAAGCTTTCTTT.